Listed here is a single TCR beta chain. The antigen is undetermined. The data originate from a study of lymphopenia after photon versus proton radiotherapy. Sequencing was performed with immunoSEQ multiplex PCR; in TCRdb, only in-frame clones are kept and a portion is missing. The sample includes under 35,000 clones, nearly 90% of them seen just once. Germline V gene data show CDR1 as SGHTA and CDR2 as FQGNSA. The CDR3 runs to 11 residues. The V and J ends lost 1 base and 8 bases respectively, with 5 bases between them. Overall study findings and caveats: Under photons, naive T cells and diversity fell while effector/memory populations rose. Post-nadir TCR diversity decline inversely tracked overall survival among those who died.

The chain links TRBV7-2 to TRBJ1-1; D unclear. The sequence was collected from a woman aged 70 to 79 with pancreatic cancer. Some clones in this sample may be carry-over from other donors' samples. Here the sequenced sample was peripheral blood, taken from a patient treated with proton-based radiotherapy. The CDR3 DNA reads TGTGCCAGCAGCTTAGGGAGGGAAGCTTTCTTT. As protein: CASSLGREAFF.